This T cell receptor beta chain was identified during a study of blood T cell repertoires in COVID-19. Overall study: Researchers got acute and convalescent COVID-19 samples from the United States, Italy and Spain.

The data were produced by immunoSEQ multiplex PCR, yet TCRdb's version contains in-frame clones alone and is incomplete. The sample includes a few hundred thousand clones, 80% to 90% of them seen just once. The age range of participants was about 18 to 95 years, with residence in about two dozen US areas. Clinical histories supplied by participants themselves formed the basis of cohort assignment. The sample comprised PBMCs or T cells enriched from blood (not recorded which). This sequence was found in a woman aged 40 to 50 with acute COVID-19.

The CDR3 region is CASSLTQNQPQHF. The CDR3 nucleotides are TGTGCCAGCAGCTTAACCCAGAATCAGCCCCAGCATTTT. The rearrangement joins TRBV11-2 to TRBJ1-5; D is unresolved. V gave up 2 bases and J gave up 4 bases, with 6 bases separating them. The CDR3 extends over 13 amino acids. Germline V gene data show CDR1 as SGHAT and CDR2 as FQNNGV.